This TCR beta chain was identified in a study of CXCR3-negative and CXCR3-positive naive CD8 T cells. Naive CD8+ T cells displayed a CD45RO-CCR7+CD27+CD95- phenotype. Libraries were UMI-labeled 5' RACE TRB cDNA. TCRdb processed the 5' RACE reads again and assigns one entry to each CDR3 protein, with no DNA. Its table lists around 96,000 distinct CDR3 sequences. The CDR3 loop spans 14 amino acids. Germline loops: CDR1 DFQATT, CDR2 SNEGSKA (reference sequence). The V call is TRBV20-1, the J call TRBJ1-1; no DNA is available, so the TRBD1 call from TCRdb remains unchecked. The clonotype originates from a human donor in good health. Some clones in this sample may be carry-over from other donors' samples. The sample taken for sequencing was naive CXCR3- CD8+ T cells from blood. The sample's subset: CD45RO-CCR7+CD27+CD95- naive CD8+ T cells lacking CXCR3 (TNR3-). The CDR3 sequence is CSASVPSAHTEAFF.